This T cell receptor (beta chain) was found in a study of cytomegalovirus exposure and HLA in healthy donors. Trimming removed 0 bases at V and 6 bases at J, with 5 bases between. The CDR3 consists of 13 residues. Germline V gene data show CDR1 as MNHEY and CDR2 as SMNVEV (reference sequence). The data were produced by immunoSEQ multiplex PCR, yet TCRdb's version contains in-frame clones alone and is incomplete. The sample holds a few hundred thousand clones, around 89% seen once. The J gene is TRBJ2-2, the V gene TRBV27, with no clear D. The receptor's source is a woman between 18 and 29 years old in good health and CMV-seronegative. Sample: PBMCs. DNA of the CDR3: TGTGCCAGCAGTTTATCCCTCGCCGGGGAGCTGTTTTTT. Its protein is CASSLSLAGELFF.